This entry lists 4 T cell receptor beta chains sequenced from one sample in a study of response to subunit inactivated influenza vaccine. One entry per CDR3 protein results from TCRdb running MiXCR on the RT-PCR reads. The sample records a few hundred thousand distinct CDR3 sequences, approximately 15% being singletons. The sequences come from PBMCs from blood, collected 11 to 12 days after vaccination. Receptors originate from a man between 50 and 59 years old who received an inactivated influenza vaccine.

This sequence joins TRBV6-2 or TRBV6-3 and TRBJ2-5; either TRBD1 or TRBD2 may fit D (5 bases each). Per the germline V gene, CDR1 is MNHEY and CDR2 is SVGEGT. Between the trimmed V and J ends, which lost 3 bases and 5 bases, there was a span of 13 bases. This CDR3 is 14 amino acids long. The CDR3: CASSYGGEMETQYF. CDR3 DNA: TGTGCCAGCAGTTATGGGGGAGAAATGGAGACCCAGTACTTC.

The chain carries TRBV20-1 and TRBJ2-1; 8 bases agree with TRBD2. The CDR3 runs 15 residues. CDR1 and CDR2 (germline): DFQATT, SNEGSKA (reference sequence). J was trimmed by 9 bases and V by 6 bases; bases with no gene match: 16. Written as DNA, the CDR3 is TGCAGTGCAGGGGGTCGGACTAGCTCGCCGGGTGAGCAGTTCTTC. It specifies CSAGGRTSSPGEQFF.

This clonotype was seen only a few times. The chain has TRBV5-1 and TRBJ1-4; D might be TRBD1 (6 bases). The V gene's germline CDR1 is SGHRS and CDR2 YFSETQ. CDR3 length: 17 amino acids. V lost 4 bases to trimming and J lost 6 bases, with 22 bases between them. CDR3 bases: TGCGCCAGCAGCCGCTACCCTTCAGGGGAACTTCATGAAAAACTGTTTTTT. Protein sequence: CASSRYPSGELHEKLFF.

This clonotype was seen only a few times. The chain joins TRBV20-1 to TRBJ2-3; D remains ambiguous. Trimming pared 1 base from V and 2 bases from J, leaving 7 bases between. This CDR3 is built from 13 residues. From germline, CDR1 is DFQATT and CDR2 SNEGSKA (reference sequence). The CDR3 bases are TGCAGTGCTAGAGTCTGGACCACAGATACGCAGTATTTT. Protein sequence: CSARVWTTDTQYF.